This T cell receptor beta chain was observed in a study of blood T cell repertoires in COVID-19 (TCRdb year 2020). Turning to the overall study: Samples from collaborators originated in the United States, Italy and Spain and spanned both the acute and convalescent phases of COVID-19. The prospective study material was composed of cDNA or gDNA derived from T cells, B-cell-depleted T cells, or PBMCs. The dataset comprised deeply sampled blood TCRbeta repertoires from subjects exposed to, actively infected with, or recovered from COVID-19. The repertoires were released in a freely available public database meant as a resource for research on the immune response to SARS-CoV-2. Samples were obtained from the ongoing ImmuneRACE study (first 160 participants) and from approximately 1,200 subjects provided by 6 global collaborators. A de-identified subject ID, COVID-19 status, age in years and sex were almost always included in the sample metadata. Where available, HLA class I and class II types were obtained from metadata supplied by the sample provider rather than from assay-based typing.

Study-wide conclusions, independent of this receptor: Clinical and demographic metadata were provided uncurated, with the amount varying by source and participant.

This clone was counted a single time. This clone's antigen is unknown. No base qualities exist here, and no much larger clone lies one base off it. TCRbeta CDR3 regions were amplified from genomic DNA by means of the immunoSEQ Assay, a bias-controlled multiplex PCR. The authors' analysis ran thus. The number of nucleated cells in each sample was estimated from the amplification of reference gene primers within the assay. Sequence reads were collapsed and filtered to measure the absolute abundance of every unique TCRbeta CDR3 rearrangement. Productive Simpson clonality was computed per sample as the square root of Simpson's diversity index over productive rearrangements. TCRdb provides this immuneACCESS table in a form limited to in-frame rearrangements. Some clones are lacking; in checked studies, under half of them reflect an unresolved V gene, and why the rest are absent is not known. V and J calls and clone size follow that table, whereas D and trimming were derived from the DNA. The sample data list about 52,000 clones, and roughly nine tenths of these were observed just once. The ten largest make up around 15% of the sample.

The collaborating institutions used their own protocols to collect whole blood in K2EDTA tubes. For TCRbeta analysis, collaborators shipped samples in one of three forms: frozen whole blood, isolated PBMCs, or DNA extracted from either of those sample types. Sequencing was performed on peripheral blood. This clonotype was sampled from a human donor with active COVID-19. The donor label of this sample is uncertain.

CDR3 sequence: CASSSDRGVSPLHF. In nucleotides, the sequence is TGTGCCAGCAGCTCGGACAGGGGAGTCTCACCCCTCCACTTT. Recombination connected TRBV7-6 to TRBJ1-6; 9 bases in between match TRBD1. From the germline V gene, CDR1 is SGHVS and CDR2 is FNYEAQ. Spanning cysteine to phenylalanine, the CDR3 consists of 14 amino acids. The only DNA kept is the CDR3, 42 bases in frame from the first base. The V end gives up 4 bases and the J end 10 bases, leaving 5 bases in the junction not matched to a gene. The CDR3 plus the reference TRBV7-6 and TRBJ1-6 genes for the other parts give the full variable domain: GAGVSQSPRYKVTKRGQDVALRCDPISGHVSLYWYRQALGQGPEFLTYFNYEAQQDKSGLPNDRFSAERPEGSISTLTIQRTEQRDSAMYRCASSSDRGVSPLHFGNGTRLTVT.